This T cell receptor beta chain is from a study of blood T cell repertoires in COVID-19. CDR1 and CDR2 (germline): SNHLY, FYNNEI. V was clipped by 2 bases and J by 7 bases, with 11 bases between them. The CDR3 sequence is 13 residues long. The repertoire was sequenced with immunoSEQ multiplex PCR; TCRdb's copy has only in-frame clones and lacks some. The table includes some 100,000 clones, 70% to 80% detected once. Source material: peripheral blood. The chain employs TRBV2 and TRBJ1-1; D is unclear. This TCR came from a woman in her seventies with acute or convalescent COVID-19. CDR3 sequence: CASSESYSLEAFF. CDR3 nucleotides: TGTGCCAGCAGTGAATCGTACAGCCTTGAAGCTTTCTTT.